This TCR beta chain originates from a study of T cells in Graves' hyperthyroidism and ophthalmopathy. Study outcomes and limitations: Clonotypes that were expanded in thyroid above 0.001 mostly appeared in blood too.

There are many counts of this clonotype. Its specificity is unknown. Graves' hyperthyroidism without ophthalmopathy progression within 18 months was termed stable. Based on clinical symptoms, serum thyroxine and TRAb, thyroid ultrasound and orbital computed tomography, diagnoses were reached. Fresh peripheral blood, approximately 10 ml, was the source of the PBMCs. Amplification yielded TCR beta CDR3 regions, with RNA transcripts as the source. The HTBI primer set served for first-round RT-PCR of the TCR CDR3. TCRdb recomputed calls from the multiplex PCR reads with MiXCR, one row per CDR3 protein. The table shows approximately 590,000 distinct CDR3 sequences, with about a sixth occurring only once. The CDR3 length is 12 residues. CDR1 is DFQATT and CDR2 is SNEGSKA in the germline V gene (reference sequence). V dropped 6 bases and J dropped 0 bases, with 6 bases sitting between them.

Sequencing used blood. This receptor was obtained from a young woman with Graves' hyperthyroidism. The chain couples TRBV20-1 to TRBJ2-1; D is possibly TRBD1 (6 bases). The CDR3: CSAGGSYNEQFF. The CDR3 DNA reads TGCAGTGCAGGGGGCTCCTACAATGAGCAGTTCTTC.